This T cell receptor beta chain was recovered during a study of post-analysis software for immune sequencing data. Study-level results: Higher frequency in patients than in controls was seen for roughly five TRBV segments, with TRBV5-6, TRBV5-1 and TRBV20-1 among them. When compared against controls, multiple sclerosis patients showed significantly lower normalized Chao1 diversity.

Germline CDR1 reads LGHNA; CDR2 reads YNFKEQ. The CDR3 is made up of 14 amino acids. Trimming cost V 0 bases and J 13 bases, with 16 bases left between them. Details on this clonotype: The antigen is unknown.

Unique molecular identifiers were present in the TCR beta cDNA libraries. MiXCR, run by TCRdb on the PCR reads, gives a single entry per CDR3 protein. The sample lists 750,000 to 950,000 distinct CDR3 sequences, around 45% occurring once. This receptor was taken from a girl aged 5 to 17 with multiple sclerosis. The chain employs TRBV4-2 and TRBJ2-4; D might be TRBD2 (7 bases). Specimen: blood. The CDR3 spells CASSQERGGGEQYF. The DNA of the CDR3 is TGTGCCAGCAGCCAAGAGAGGGGGGGAGGGGAGCAGTACTTC.